A selection of T cell receptor beta chains follows, all from one sample in a study of blood T cell repertoires in COVID-19. TCRdb's copy holds only in-frame clones and misses some; the assay was immunoSEQ multiplex PCR. The sample records approximately 150,000 clones, 75% to 90% being singletons. Sequencing was performed on PBMCs or T cells enriched from blood (not recorded which). Source of these receptors: a man in his fifties in a cohort exposed to, infected with or recovered from COVID-19 (not recorded which). Both conserved end residues are part of each CDR3. A D gene is named only where the DNA matches it firmly. For some rows the clone size is stated as once, few or many, or as a class when expanded; others skip it.

J gene,V gene,clone size,CDR3 length,D gene,CDR3 DNA,CDR3 protein
TRBJ2-7,TRBV19,-,11,-,TGTGCCAGTACTGGACGGGGCGAGCAGTACTTC,CASTGRGEQYF
TRBJ2-2,TRBV5-8,once,16,-,TGTGCCAGCAGCTTTGATGTAGCAGAGAACACCGGGGAGCTGTTTTTT,CASSFDVAENTGELFF
TRBJ2-1,TRBV6-5,-,15,TRBD2,TGTGCCAGCAGCTACCAGACTAGCGGGAGCTATGAGCAGTTCTTC,CASSYQTSGSYEQFF
TRBJ1-2,TRBV5-4,few,14,TRBD1,TGTGCCAGCAGCTTGGACAGGGGGCTTGACGGCTACACCTTC,CASSLDRGLDGYTF
TRBJ1-3,TRBV14,-,17,-,TGTGCCAGCAGCCCCTTAAGTTCCCTCGAGTCGGGAAACACCATATATTTT,CASSPLSSLESGNTIYF
TRBJ1-2,TRBV10-3,-,17,-,TGTGCCATCAGTGAGACCAAAATTGGGGCGTTTGTCTATGGCTACACCTTC,CAISETKIGAFVYGYTF
TRBJ2-1,TRBV28,few,14,-,TGTGCCAGCAGTCGCCCGGGATCATACAATGAGCAGTTCTTC,CASSRPGSYNEQFF
TRBJ1-5,TRBV27,-,15,-,TGTGCCAGCAGTTCGCGGCAGGGGAACAATCAGCCCCAGCATTTT,CASSSRQGNNQPQHF
TRBJ2-1,TRBV4-2,-,16,-,TGTGCCAGCAGCGCCGAGGCGGGGACCTCCTACAATGAGCAGTTCTTC,CASSAEAGTSYNEQFF
TRBJ2-1,TRBV12-3/TRBV12-4,-,12,-,TGTGCCAGCAGTAAAGCTAGTTTTGAGCAACTCTTC,CASSKASFEQLF
TRBJ2-7,TRBV21-1,once,14,-,TGTGCCAGCAGCAAAGCCTCAGGGCTCTACGAGCAGTACTTC,CASSKASGLYEQYF
TRBJ1-2,TRBV28,once,17,TRBD1,TGTGCCAGCAGTGAACCTACCGGGACAGCGGTTGTTTATGGCTACACCTTC,CASSEPTGTAVVYGYTF